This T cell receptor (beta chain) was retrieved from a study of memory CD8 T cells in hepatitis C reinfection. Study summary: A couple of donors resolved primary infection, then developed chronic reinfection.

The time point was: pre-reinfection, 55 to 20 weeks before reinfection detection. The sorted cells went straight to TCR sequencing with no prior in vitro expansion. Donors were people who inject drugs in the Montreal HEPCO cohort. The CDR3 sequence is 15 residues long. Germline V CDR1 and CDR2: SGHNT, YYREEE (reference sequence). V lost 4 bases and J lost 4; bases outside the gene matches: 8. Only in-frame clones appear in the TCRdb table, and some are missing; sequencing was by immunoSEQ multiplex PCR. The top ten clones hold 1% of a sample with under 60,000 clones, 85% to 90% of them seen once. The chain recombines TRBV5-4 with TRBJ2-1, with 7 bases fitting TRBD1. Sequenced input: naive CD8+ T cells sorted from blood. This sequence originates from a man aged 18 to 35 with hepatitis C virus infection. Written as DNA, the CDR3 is TGTGCCAGCAGCCCCGACAGGGCTCCTTACAATGAGCAGTTCTTC. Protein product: CASSPDRAPYNEQFF.